This T cell receptor beta chain was recovered during a study of blood T cell repertoires in COVID-19. This table comes from immunoSEQ multiplex PCR, and its TCRdb copy is limited to in-frame clones, with some not included. Of 200,000 to 300,000 clones detected, approximately 86% appear once; the ten largest clones hold around 7.3%. The CDR3 consists of 14 residues. The germline V gene has CDR1 SGHDN and CDR2 FVKESK. V was pared by 3 bases and J by 9 bases, with 12 bases between. This clone was recorded once. V is TRBV14 and J is TRBJ1-6, with D tentatively TRBD1 (5 bases). The sequencing input was peripheral blood. This clonotype was obtained from a woman between 65 and 79 years old with active or convalescent COVID-19. This chain's CDR3 is CASSQKEGFSPLHF. The CDR3 nucleotides read TGTGCCAGCAGCCAGAAGGAGGGGTTTTCACCCCTCCACTTT. Supplemented by reference TRBV14 and TRBJ1-6, the full variable domain reads EAGVTQFPSHSVIEKGQTVTLRCDPISGHDNLYWYRRVMGKEIKFLLHFVKESKQDESGMPNNRFLAERTGGTYSTLKVQPAELEDSGVYFCASSQKEGFSPLHFGNGTRLTVT.